A selection of T cell receptor beta chains follows, all from one sample in a study of identical twins. TCRdb reprocessed the 5' RACE reads via MiXCR and lists one record per CDR3 protein. The sample shows roughly 690,000 distinct CDR3 sequences, about 20% of them seen only once. The same sample was also studied in work on T cells expressing NK-cell markers.

The sample taken for sequencing was PBMCs. These receptors originate from a woman under 30 in good health. Both conserved end residues are part of each CDR3. The D gene is left open where the match is weak. Clone size is given for some rows only: seen once, a few or many times, or a class if the clone is expanded.

v_call	d_call	cdr3_length	clone_size	j_call	cdr3_nt	cdr3_aa
TRBV5-5	TRBD2	16	NA	TRBJ2-7	TGTGCCAGCAGCTCCCGACTAGCGGGAGATCGCTACGAGCAGTACTTC	CASSSRLAGDRYEQYF
TRBV20-1	NA	14	NA	TRBJ2-7	TGCAGTGCTAGAGATTCGGGACATGGGTACGAGCAGTACTTC	CSARDSGHGYEQYF
TRBV20-1	NA	14	few	TRBJ1-1	TGCAGTGCTACAGGGAGCCCCATGAACACTGAAGCTTTCTTT	CSATGSPMNTEAFF
TRBV5-1	NA	16	NA	TRBJ2-3	TGCGCCAGCAGCTTGGATTTCGGGGGGCGGCAGGATACGCAGTATTTT	CASSLDFGGRQDTQYF
TRBV7-6	NA	12	NA	TRBJ2-5	TGTGCCAGCTTATCCGACTGGGAGACCCAGTACTTC	CASLSDWETQYF
TRBV10-3	NA	15	few	TRBJ2-7	TGTGCCATCAGGGATCGGGACTCGGGGGCCTACGAGCAGTACTTC	CAIRDRDSGAYEQYF
TRBV5-5	NA	16	NA	TRBJ2-7	TGTGCCAGCAGCTTGGCCGATGGACGAGGAGACCGCGAGCAGTACTTC	CASSLADGRGDREQYF
TRBV10-3	NA	11	NA	TRBJ1-1	TGTGCCATCAGTGGGGGAGATGAAGCTTTCTTT	CAISGGDEAFF
TRBV5-6	NA	14	NA	TRBJ2-7	TGTGCCAGCAGCTTGGCTGGAGTGTCTGACGAGCAGTACTTC	CASSLAGVSDEQYF
TRBV10-2	NA	12	NA	TRBJ2-7	TGCGCCAGCAGTATCGCAGGTCGGGAGCAGTACTTC	CASSIAGREQYF
TRBV12-3/TRBV12-4	NA	16	NA	TRBJ2-1	TGTGCCAGCAGTCCGAGGACAGGGAGGGGGACGAATGAGCAGTTCTTC	CASSPRTGRGTNEQFF
TRBV5-1	TRBD2	16	NA	TRBJ2-1	TGCGCCAGCAGCTTGGAGGTCCAGGGAGGGTACAATGAGCAGTTCTTC	CASSLEVQGGYNEQFF
TRBV20-1	TRBD2	13	few	TRBJ2-2	TGCAGTGTCCAGCGGGAGGGCACCGGGGAGCTGTTTTTT	CSVQREGTGELFF
TRBV11-3	NA	13	NA	TRBJ2-1	TGTGCCAGCAGCTTGACGGAGTCAAGAGAGCAGTTCTTC	CASSLTESREQFF
TRBV27	TRBD1	16	few	TRBJ1-5	TGTGCCAGCAGTAGGTCTGCAGGGGGCATTAGTCAGCCCCAGCATTTT	CASSRSAGGISQPQHF
TRBV3-1	TRBD2	14	NA	TRBJ2-3	TGTGCCAGCAGCCAACTAGCGGTCACAGATACGCAGTATTTT	CASSQLAVTDTQYF
TRBV20-1	NA	14	few	TRBJ2-4	TGCAGTGCTAGTGAATCGGTAGCCAAAAACATTCAGTACTTC	CSASESVAKNIQYF
TRBV2	NA	15	NA	TRBJ2-7	TGTGCCAGCAGCTTCCACGTCTCGGGCCCTCTCGAGCAGTACTTC	CASSFHVSGPLEQYF
TRBV7-9	TRBD1	16	NA	TRBJ1-2	TGTGCCAGCAGCTCGGGGGACAGGGAGGTAAACTATGGCTACACCTTC	CASSSGDREVNYGYTF
TRBV5-1	TRBD2	16	once	TRBJ2-3	TGCGCCAGCAGCATTCAGACTAGCGGGGGGACAGATACGCAGTATTTT	CASSIQTSGGTDTQYF
TRBV30	NA	14	NA	TRBJ1-1	TGTGCCTGGAGTGTAAAACGGTTGAACACTGAAGCTTTCTTT	CAWSVKRLNTEAFF
TRBV29-1	NA	11	few	TRBJ1-4	TGCAGCGGTCGCGACTACGAAAAACTGTTTTTT	CSGRDYEKLFF
TRBV12-3/TRBV12-4	NA	14	NA	TRBJ2-3	TGTGCCAGCAGCCCCCTCCGTAGCACAGATACGCAGTATTTT	CASSPLRSTDTQYF
TRBV24-1	NA	12	NA	TRBJ2-5	TGTGCCACCAGTGGGGACCAAGAGACCCAGTACTTC	CATSGDQETQYF
TRBV4-3	NA	17	few	TRBJ1-6	TGCGCCAGCAGCCTTGGCCATGGGGGCGCCTATAATTCACCCCTCCACTTT	CASSLGHGGAYNSPLHF
TRBV5-6	NA	13	NA	TRBJ2-5	TGTGCCAGCAGCTTGGAGGTAGTCGCGACCCAGTACTTC	CASSLEVVATQYF
TRBV12-3/TRBV12-4	TRBD1	15	many	TRBJ2-3	TGCGCCAGCAGCTTGACAGGGGTCAGCACAGATACGCAGTATTTT	CASSLTGVSTDTQYF
TRBV30	TRBD2	15	NA	TRBJ2-1	TGTGCCTGGAGTGCCCTAGCGGACTCCTACAATGAGCAGTTCTTC	CAWSALADSYNEQFF
TRBV20-1	NA	15	NA	TRBJ2-5	TGCAGTGCTCCAGACAGGGTGGGGAGGGGAGAGACCCAGTACTTC	CSAPDRVGRGETQYF
TRBV4-1	TRBD1	15	NA	TRBJ1-1	TGCGCCAGCAGCCGGACAGGGGGCAGGAACACTGAAGCTTTCTTT	CASSRTGGRNTEAFF
TRBV5-6	NA	15	NA	TRBJ2-3	TGTGCCAGCAGCTTGGACGCGGGGAGCACAGATACGCAGTATTTT	CASSLDAGSTDTQYF
TRBV7-9	NA	17	NA	TRBJ2-1	TGTGCCAGCAGCCGCACCCTACTAGCTGTCGCCTACAATGAGCAGTTCTTC	CASSRTLLAVAYNEQFF
TRBV29-1	TRBD1	13	few	TRBJ1-6	TGCAGCGTTGCGAAGGGGGCTAATTCACCCCTCCACTTT	CSVAKGANSPLHF
TRBV6-1	NA	13	many	TRBJ2-1	TGTGCCAGCAGTGAAGAAGGAAGAGCGGAGCAGTTCTTC	CASSEEGRAEQFF
TRBV6-5	TRBD1	12	NA	TRBJ2-7	TGTGCCAGTGGACAGGGGATTCACGAGCAGTACTTC	CASGQGIHEQYF
TRBV20-1	NA	16	few	TRBJ1-1	TGCAGTGCTAGTCCCTCAGCTACTACGGGGTCCACTGAAGCTTTCTTT	CSASPSATTGSTEAFF
TRBV5-1	TRBD2	16	NA	TRBJ2-7	TGCGCCAGCAGCTTGCAGGGAGCGGGAGGGACCTACGAGCAGTACTTC	CASSLQGAGGTYEQYF
TRBV7-3	NA	14	NA	TRBJ2-2	TGTGCCAGCAGCTACGGTATCAACACCGGGGAGCTGTTTTTT	CASSYGINTGELFF
TRBV5-1	NA	14	few	TRBJ1-1	TGCGCCAGCAGCTTAGAACGGTTGAACACTGAAGCTTTCTTT	CASSLERLNTEAFF
TRBV5-1	TRBD2	14	NA	TRBJ2-3	TGCGCCAGCAGAACTAGCGGGGTGGTAGATACGCAGTATTTT	CASRTSGVVDTQYF
TRBV7-2	NA	14	NA	TRBJ2-7	TGTGCCAGCAGCCCCCGGTATCCGCTCTGGGAGCAGTACTTC	CASSPRYPLWEQYF